This record covers a single T cell receptor beta chain. Authors' analysis steps: Estimated nucleated cell counts came from reference gene primer amplification. The table came from immunoSEQ multiplex PCR; TCRdb's copy has only in-frame clones and leaves some out. V and J calls and clone size are given by that table; D and trimming were obtained from the DNA. The sample has a few hundred thousand clones, about 88% seen once; the top ten hold approximately 0.93%. These data are taken from a study of blood T cell repertoires in COVID-19. This CDR3 comprises 15 residues. Germline CDR1 and CDR2: MNHNY and SVGAGI (reference sequence). The V and J ends lost 5 bases and 0 bases, in that order; junction bases with no gene match: 3. Participants came from 24 US areas, aged roughly 18 to 100 years. Two negative PCRs, clearance, or symptom resolution were required of recovered Cohort 3 donors.

The receptor comes from a woman in her twenties or thirties who had recovered from COVID-19. Sequencing was carried out using PBMCs or T cells enriched from blood (not recorded which). This sequence joins TRBV6-6 and TRBJ1-3; TRBD1 matches 8 bases. CDR3 protein: CASSQGAISGNTIYF. CDR3 DNA sequence: TGTGCCAGCAGTCAGGGGGCTATCTCTGGAAACACCATATATTTT.